The clone carrying this TCR beta chain was seen more than once but under ten times. Its antigen is unknown. The data stem from a study of T cells after yellow fever vaccination. The CDR3 has 15 amino acids. Losses at the gene ends were 2 bases for V and 5 bases for J; bases not matched to a gene: 7. CDR1 is SGHRS, CDR2 YFSETQ, per germline. Study observations and caveats: Clones that expanded after primary vaccination mostly reappeared after the booster (96% CD4, about 89% CD8).

TCRdb used MiXCR to reprocess the 5' RACE reads, holding one entry per CDR3 protein. The sample shows about 210,000 distinct CDR3 sequences, over 6.5% of them seen only once. Sequenced material: CD4+ T cells sorted from PBMCs, taken on the day of the yellow fever booster vaccination. This clonotype was sampled from a man aged 25-45 years who received the YFV17D yellow fever vaccine. The V call is TRBV5-1, the J call TRBJ2-1; TRBD2 matches 7 bases. The CDR3 reads CASSFRLAENNEQFF. The CDR3 nucleotides are TGCGCCAGCAGCTTCCGGCTAGCGGAAAACAATGAGCAGTTCTTC.